This passage covers 5 T cell receptor beta chains from one sample sequenced in a study of T-cell reconstitution after alpha-beta-depleted transplantation in children. Unique molecular identifiers were incorporated into the prepared TCRbeta library. MiXCR, applied by TCRdb to the PCR reads, yields one record per CDR3 protein. Among 420,000 or so distinct CDR3 sequences listed, approximately 11% were seen once. The sample in question was PBMCs from the stem cell graft donor, obtained from the stem cell graft. The receptors were sampled from a human donor who donated a stem cell graft to a child with acute myeloid leukemia.

This clonotype was seen only a few times. This chain uses TRBV15 with TRBJ1-4; no clear D. The V gene's germline CDR1 is LNHNV and CDR2 YYDKDF (reference sequence). The CDR3 runs to 15 residues. V lost 3 bases and J 6 bases, leaving 14 bases between the germline ends. In DNA, the CDR3 is TGTGCCACCAGCAGCAGACGGCAAGGTTATGAAAAACTGTTTTTT. This gives the protein CATSSRRQGYEKLFF.

The chain carries TRBV6-2 or TRBV6-3 and TRBJ2-6; 12 bases map to TRBD1. V gave up 5 bases and J gave up 4 bases; unmatched junction bases: 15. The CDR3 has 20 residues. Germline V gives CDR1 MNHEY, CDR2 SVGEGT. CDR3 protein: CASSNRDRGRPNRGANVLTF. Here the CDR3 DNA reads TGTGCCAGCAGTAACAGGGACAGGGGGCGCCCAAATAGGGGGGCCAACGTCCTGACTTTC.

In its sample, this clonotype was seen a few times. This sequence joins TRBV5-5 and TRBJ2-7; the D is unclear. With 4 bases removed from V and 4 bases from J, the gap between germline ends came to 12 bases. This CDR3 is 13 amino acids long. The V gene's germline CDR1 is SGHKS and CDR2 YYEKEE (reference sequence). The CDR3 DNA follows: TGTGCCAGCAGCCTTGTGGGTGAATACGAGCAGTACGTC. Translation gives CASSLVGEYEQYV.

The chain recombines TRBV12-3 or TRBV12-4 with TRBJ1-6; D call uncertain. Deletions cut 2 bases from V and 7 bases from J, with 15 bases between. The CDR3 runs 16 residues. The CDR3 here is CASSLSGDRWNSPLHF. CDR3 nucleotide sequence: TGTGCCAGCAGTTTATCCGGGGATAGATGGAATTCACCCCTCCACTTT.

This rearrangement joins TRBV4-3 to TRBJ1-4, with 7 bases fitting TRBD1. V lost 3 bases to trimming and J lost 5 bases; unmatched junction nucleotides: 12. Looked up from germline, CDR1 is LGHNA and CDR2 is YSLEER. This CDR3 spans 17 amino acids. The CDR3 nucleotides are TGCGCCAGCAGCCAGCGAATCCGACAGGGCATAAATGAAAAACTGTTTTTT. Translating it yields CASSQRIRQGINEKLFF.